This TCR beta chain was found in a study of blood T cell repertoires in COVID-19. About the research overall: Collection of acute and convalescent COVID-19 samples took place in the United States, Italy and Spain.

The protocol was immunoSEQ multiplex PCR, while the TCRdb copy is restricted to in-frame clones and leaves out a portion. The sample contains tens of thousands of clones, roughly 76% of which appear only once. The ends lost 5 bases at V and 5 bases at J; junction bases unmatched: 9. The germline V gene encodes CDR1 KGHDR and CDR2 SFDVKD. This CDR3 has 16 residues. The sample consisted of peripheral blood. This sequence originates from a woman older than 75 with active or convalescent COVID-19. This chain connects TRBV24-1 to TRBJ2-5; 11 bases fit TRBD2. CDR3 DNA: TGTGCCACCAGTGTCACTAGCGGGAGTGCGGGGGAGACCCAGTACTTC. Its translation is CATSVTSGSAGETQYF.